The 9 T cell receptor beta chains below were found in one sample sequenced in a study of T cells in narcolepsy. Profiling relied on immunoSEQ multiplex PCR, and the TCRdb table lists in-frame clones only, not all of them. The top ten clones hold 0.5% to 0.85% of a sample with under 40,000 clones, roughly four fifths of them seen once. The sequenced material came from memory (CD45RA-) CD4+ T cells from blood. These receptor sequences come from a human donor in good health.

The rearrangement uses TRBV4-2 and TRBJ2-7; D perhaps matches TRBD1 (7 bases). The CDR3 runs to 16 residues. Germline V gives CDR1 LGHNA, CDR2 YNFKEQ. V was trimmed by 3 bases and J by 2 bases, leaving 17 bases between them. DNA for the CDR3: TGTGCCAGCAGCCACTCCCAGGGGGGCGCGCCCTACGAGCAGTACTTC. This translates into CASSHSQGGAPYEQYF.

This clone came up once. This chain uses TRBV11-2 with TRBJ2-7, with 10 positions matching TRBD1. This CDR3 region has 15 residues. The ends lost 4 bases at V and 3 bases at J; junction bases unmatched: 6. Germline CDR1 SGHAT, CDR2 FQNNGV. Here the CDR3 reads CASSWDRGTYYEQYF. DNA for the CDR3: TGTGCCAGCAGCTGGGACAGGGGAACATACTACGAGCAGTACTTC.

The sample holds a few counts of this clone. This sequence joins TRBV29-1 and TRBJ2-2, with TRBD1 matching 7 bases. The CDR3 totals 14 residues. Germline values: CDR1 SQVTM, CDR2 ANQGSEA. J lost 2 bases, V lost 5 bases, and 5 bases had no gene match. CDR3 DNA sequence: TGCAGCGTTCGGGGACAGATTAACACCGGGGAGCTGTTTTTT. As protein: CSVRGQINTGELFF.

The chain recombines TRBV27 with TRBJ2-3; 11 bases line up with TRBD1. The V segment lost 4 bases and the J segment 5 bases; nucleotides outside the gene matches: 5. CDR3 length equals 15 residues. Germline loops: CDR1 MNHEY, CDR2 SMNVEV (reference sequence). CDR3 loop: CASSYGQGARDTQYF. The CDR3 DNA sequence: TGTGCCAGCAGTTACGGACAGGGGGCAAGAGATACGCAGTATTTT.

This chain links TRBV28 with TRBJ1-2; TRBD1 matches 7 bases. The trim removed 11 bases at V and 6 bases at J, leaving 6 bases unmatched. The CDR3 runs 11 residues. From germline, CDR1 is MDHEN and CDR2 SYDVKM. CDR3 DNA: TGTGCCGGGGCTGACAGGGATGGCTACACCTTC. Its protein is CAGADRDGYTF.

The DNA for the CDR3 is TGCGCCAGCAGCTTGGAACTCCGGGGGGAGAACACTGAAGCTTTCTTT. Its protein product is CASSLELRGENTEAFF. V gene TRBV5-1 combines with J gene TRBJ1-1; weak D call: TRBD1 (5 bases). CDR3 size: 16 residues. Trimming stripped 0 bases from V and 1 base from J, with 13 bases between. Germline V gene sequence: CDR1 SGHRS, CDR2 YFSETQ.

This clone was found once. The V and J genes are TRBV12-5 and TRBJ2-5, with 8 bases fitting TRBD1. V shed 5 bases and J 1 base; nucleotides not matched to a gene: 3. This CDR3 region has 14 residues. Germline V CDR1 and CDR2: LGHNT, FRNRAP. In DNA, the CDR3 is TGTGCTAGTGGTGGACAGGGATCCCAAGAGACCCAGTACTTC. Amino acids: CASGGQGSQETQYF.

The gene calls are TRBV7-6 and TRBJ1-4, with 8 nucleotides matching TRBD1. Losses at the gene ends were 1 base for V and 7 bases for J; bases not matched to a gene: 2. The CDR3 covers 14 residues. Per germline, CDR1 SGHVS and CDR2 FNYEAQ. DNA for the CDR3: TGTGCCAGCAGCTTAGGGACAGGGACTGAAAAACTGTTTTTT. Translated, it gives CASSLGTGTEKLFF.

The rearrangement joins TRBV28 to TRBJ1-2; unclear D gene. CDR3 size: 14 residues. The germline gives CDR1 MDHEN, CDR2 SYDVKM. V was cut by 7 bases and J by 4 bases, with 16 bases left in between. The CDR3 DNA reads TGTGCCAGCACCCCCCCTGGGCAGGTCTATGGCTACACCTTC. Translated: CASTPPGQVYGYTF.